This note documents a single T cell receptor beta chain sequence. Participants were aged 18 to 89 years, lived in 20 to 25 US areas, and enrolled virtually. The data were taken from a study of blood T cell repertoires in COVID-19. Background on the study: Acute and convalescent COVID-19 specimens originated in the United States, Italy and Spain. PBMCs, B-cell-depleted T cells, or T cells were the source of the cDNA or gDNA that made up the material.

Germline lookup yields CDR1 KGHSH and CDR2 LQKENI. The trim removed 3 bases at V and 3 bases at J, leaving 10 bases unmatched. The CDR3 has 17 amino acids. Sequenced by immunoSEQ multiplex PCR; TCRdb stores in-frame clones only, minus some. The sample lists about 150,000 clones, around 84% occurring once. Sequenced material: PBMCs or T cells enriched from blood (not recorded which). The TCR originated in a woman between 45 and 60 years old who had recovered from COVID-19. The chain carries TRBV18 and TRBJ1-4; 7 nucleotides agree with TRBD1. In DNA, the CDR3 is TGTGCCAGCTCACCCCAGGACAGGCGAAGGGCTAATGAAAAACTGTTTTTT. It codes for CASSPQDRRRANEKLFF.